These 19 T cell receptor beta chains originate from one sample sequenced in a study of OX40 agonist ivuxolimab in advanced cancers. TCRdb keeps only in-frame clones here, not all; method: immunoSEQ multiplex PCR. In the table there are around 60,000 clones, around 74% of which are singletons. Specimen: CD4+ or CD8+ T cells sorted from blood, collected in a trial of the OX40 agonist ivuxolimab. These receptors were taken from an adult with an advanced solid tumor such as melanoma, head and neck, liver or kidney cancer.

The genes are TRBV7-8 and TRBJ1-5; D possibly corresponds to TRBD1 (5 bases). V was trimmed by 1 base and J by 3 bases, leaving 10 bases between them. This CDR3 has 15 residues. Germline CDR1 SGHVS, CDR2 FQNEAQ. The CDR3 DNA sequence: TGTGCCAGCAGCTTAGGCGACAGAACCAATCAGCCCCAGCATTTT. It is translated as CASSLGDRTNQPQHF.

This CDR3 is CASRSRDRVYHEQFF. DNA of the CDR3: TGTGCCAGCAGGTCCCGGGACAGGGTGTACCATGAGCAGTTCTTC. This chain links TRBV11-2 with TRBJ2-1, with 9 bases identical to TRBD1. Germline V CDR1 and CDR2: SGHAT, FQNNGV. This CDR3 is 15 amino acids long. J gave up 8 bases and V 6 bases, and 11 bases lay outside the gene matches. Filled out from reference TRBV11-2 and TRBJ2-1, the complete variable domain reads EAGVAQSPRYKIIEKRQSVAFWCNPISGHATLYWYQQILGQGPKLLIQFQNNGVVDDSQLPKDRFSAERLKGVDSTLKIQPAKLEDSAVYLCASRSRDRVYHEQFFGPGTRLTVL.

As regards this clone: Its ends do not fully match the called genes, so a read error is possible. J is TRBJ2-7 and V is TRBV23-1, with D unresolved. TRBV23-1 is annotated as an ORF whose role is uncertain. This CDR3 is built from 16 residues. CDR3 DNA: TGCGCCGGCAGTCAAGTAGCCCAATTAGGGCCCTACGAGCAGTACTTC. Translation: CAGSQVAQLGPYEQYF.

V is TRBV14 and J is TRBJ2-7; tentatively, D is TRBD1 (5 bases). CDR3 length: 17 residues. CDR1 and CDR2 from the germline V gene are SGHDN and FVKESK. Trimming removed 2 bases at V and 5 bases at J, with 22 bases between. The CDR3 region is CASSQKTRAGLSNEQYF. Written as DNA, the CDR3 is TGTGCCAGCAGCCAAAAAACCCGGGCAGGGTTGTCCAACGAGCAGTACTTC.

This clone was recorded a few times. The V call is TRBV7-9, the J call TRBJ2-5; 8 bases are shared with TRBD1. Germline V CDR1 and CDR2: SEHNR, FQNEAQ (reference sequence). This CDR3 is built from 15 residues. Unmatched junction bases numbered 9, after V lost 4 bases and J lost 5 bases. In nucleotides, the CDR3 is TGTGCCAGCAGCTCAATCGCAGGGGGCTATGAGACCCAGTACTTC. This encodes CASSSIAGGYETQYF.

V and J are TRBV7-9 and TRBJ2-1; D perhaps matches TRBD1 (6 bases). Trimming removed 5 bases at V and 6 bases at J, with 20 bases between. Germline V gives CDR1 SEHNR, CDR2 FQNEAQ (reference sequence). This CDR3 has 16 residues. The CDR3 is CASSPRQERGGNEQFF. The DNA for the CDR3 is TGTGCCAGCAGCCCAAGACAGGAAAGAGGAGGCAATGAGCAGTTCTTC.

CDR3 in DNA: TGTGCCAGCTCACCTGCGGACAGGGTCAGCTCCTACGAGCAGTACTTC. Translated: CASSPADRVSSYEQYF. The chain joins TRBV18 to TRBJ2-7; TRBD1 aligns across 8 bases. The ends lost 3 bases at V and 0 bases at J; junction bases unmatched: 7. Germline-derived CDR1 and CDR2 are KGHSH and LQKENI. This CDR3 is 16 amino acids long.

V usage is TRBV7-9 and J usage is TRBJ2-5, with 8 bases identical to TRBD2. The CDR3 has 15 residues. V shed 5 bases, J shed 0 bases, and the junction held 5 bases outside the gene matches. Germline CDR1 reads SEHNR; CDR2 reads FQNEAQ (reference sequence). The CDR3 nucleotides read TGTGCCAGCAGCGTCAGACTAGCGAACCAAGAGACCCAGTACTTC. Its translation: CASSVRLANQETQYF.

The rearrangement uses TRBV6-6 and TRBJ2-7; no firm D call. V was pared by 2 bases and J by 5 bases, with 4 bases between. Germline V gene data show CDR1 as MNHNY and CDR2 as SVGAGI (reference sequence). This CDR3 comprises 11 residues. CDR3 bases: TGTGCCAGCAGTTACGGAGACGAGCAGTACTTC. Its translation is CASSYGDEQYF.

The rearrangement joins TRBV9 to TRBJ2-5; D ambiguous. This CDR3 region has 13 residues. Germline CDR1 reads SGDLS; CDR2 reads YYNGEE. V shed 4 bases and J shed 5 bases, with 12 bases lying between them. The CDR3 bases are TGTGCCAGCAGCTACCTCGAAGGGGAGACCCAGTACTTC. Translation gives CASSYLEGETQYF.

This chain joins TRBV6-6 and TRBJ2-5, with unresolved D. Between the trimmed V and J ends, which lost 3 bases and 5 bases, there was a span of 4 bases. Germline CDR1 MNHNY, CDR2 SVGAGI (reference sequence). This CDR3 spans 11 amino acids. CDR3 DNA: TGTGCCAGCAGTTATACTGAGACCCAGTACTTC. As protein: CASSYTETQYF.

This rearrangement joins TRBV10-3 to TRBJ1-1, with 10 nucleotides matching TRBD1. J was trimmed by 6 bases and V by 0 bases; bases with no gene match: 4. CDR3 length: 15 residues. The germline V gene encodes CDR1 ENHRY and CDR2 SYGVKD. This CDR3 reads CAISESIGTGAEAFF. CDR3 DNA sequence: TGTGCCATCAGTGAGTCGATAGGGACAGGGGCTGAAGCTTTCTTT.

This chain connects TRBV10-3 to TRBJ2-3; D possibly corresponds to TRBD1 (6 bases). This CDR3 contains 14 residues. CDR1 ENHRY and CDR2 SYGVKD come from the germline V gene. V was trimmed by 4 bases and J by 2 bases, leaving 10 bases between them. As DNA, the CDR3 is TGTGCCATCAGTGGGAACAGGGACACAGATACGCAGTATTTT. As protein: CAISGNRDTDTQYF.

The CDR3: CASSFRGGGNTIYF. In DNA, the CDR3 is TGTGCCAGCAGTTTCAGGGGGGGCGGAAACACCATATATTTT. The chain uses TRBV5-4 and TRBJ1-3; 7 bases agree with TRBD1. The germline V gene encodes CDR1 SGHNT and CDR2 YYREEE (reference sequence). V was pared by 5 bases and J by 4 bases, with 6 bases of the junction left unmatched. This CDR3 region has 14 residues.

V is TRBV9 and J is TRBJ1-1, with D possibly matching TRBD1 (5 bases). The CDR3 consists of 15 residues. The germline V gene has CDR1 SGDLS and CDR2 YYNGEE. The germline V and J ends were trimmed by 3 bases and 3 bases, with 15 bases remaining between them. CDR3: CASSDPPGRDTEAFF. Written as DNA, the CDR3 is TGTGCCAGCAGCGACCCCCCAGGGCGGGACACTGAAGCTTTCTTT.

The rearrangement joins TRBV4-3 to TRBJ2-7; no reliable D call. Germline V gives CDR1 LGHNA, CDR2 YSLEER. V was shortened by 0 bases and J by 0 bases, with 12 bases between the two germline ends. CDR3 length: 16 amino acids. The CDR3 DNA reads TGCGCCAGCAGCCAAGAGGGCACGAGTTACTCCTACGAGCAGTACTTC. Translating gives CASSQEGTSYSYEQYF.

CDR3 residues: CASSPGDRGFDEQYF. CDR3 DNA sequence: TGTGCCAGCTCACCTGGGGACAGGGGTTTCGACGAGCAGTACTTC. The rearrangement joins TRBV18 to TRBJ2-7; 10 bases are shared with TRBD1. Trimming removed 3 bases from V and 5 bases from J; junction bases left unmatched: 7. Germline assignment: CDR1 KGHSH and CDR2 LQKENI. The CDR3 contains 15 residues.

The rearrangement links TRBV7-2 to TRBJ2-3; 9 bases fit TRBD2. With V trimmed by 2 bases and J by 1 base, 4 bases remained unmatched. This CDR3 comprises 16 residues. From germline, CDR1 is SGHTA and CDR2 FQGNSA. DNA of the CDR3: TGTGCCAGCAGCTTATCGGCTAGCGGGGGCACAGATACGCAGTATTTT. This encodes CASSLSASGGTDTQYF.

The rearrangement links TRBV18 to TRBJ2-3; D remains unclear. Germline V gives CDR1 KGHSH, CDR2 LQKENI. The CDR3 loop spans 14 amino acids. The germline V and J ends were trimmed by 2 bases and 0 bases, with 6 bases remaining between them. The DNA for the CDR3 is TGTGCCAGCTCACCATCGATCAGCACAGATACGCAGTATTTT. Its protein product is CASSPSISTDTQYF. Looking up the rest from reference TRBV18 and TRBJ2-3 gives the full variable domain: NAGVMQNPRHLVRRRGQEARLRCSPMKGHSHVYWYRQLPEEGLKFMVYLQKENIIDESGMPKERFSAEFPKEGPSILRIQQVVRGDSAAYFCASSPSISTDTQYFGPGTRLTVL.